This TCR beta chain was recorded in a study of cytomegalovirus exposure and HLA in healthy donors (dated by TCRdb to the late 2010s). Notes on the research overall: An earlier analysis of several hundred of the donors reported approximately 260 Gb of sequence data and 95 million to 130 million unique TCR beta sequences obtained from roughly 180 million T cells. Class I and class II HLA loci were covered by the typing at four-digit resolution. A later analysis re-examined previously published TCR beta repertoires from just over 650 donors and added high-resolution HLA genotyping to investigate patterns of TCR occurrence. The study aimed to test whether cataloging public T cell receptors could reveal signatures of past pathogen exposure. High-throughput TCR immunosequencing, statistical association of individual TCRs with disease status, and machine learning were combined to predict cytomegalovirus infection status. About 300 gigabases of sequencing data and approximately 84 million unique TCR sequences were included in an early release covering roughly 600 HLA-typed donors. Donor age, sex, ethnicity and CMV serostatus were compiled together with the repertoire data. Among roughly 370 genotyped donors of the cohort, an average of about 240,000 unique TCR beta nucleotide sequences were sequenced per donor, around 20% of them non-productive. All discovery cohort repertoires had been generated using a single sequencing platform. The later analysis used no new phenotypic data to find candidate immune exposures, relying instead on TCR beta sequences and their occurrence across donors. Of the 398 genotyped donors, approximately 80% fell in the genetic ancestry cluster associated with self-reported Caucasian donors. The number of donors typed differed by locus, with roughly 620-630 for A, B, C, DRB1 and DQB1, 522 for DQA1, about 610 for DPA1, and about 450 for DPB1. Roughly five DR-DQ haplotypes were handled as single units for association and clustering, since linkage in the cohort was strong. Genome-wide SNP genotypes for about three fifths of the roughly 670 donors were used in a later genetic analysis, which treated that subset as a discovery cohort. A separate validation cohort of 100 to 150 different subjects was used in addition to the roughly 720-subject first cohort. An earlier analysis of fewer than 700 of the donors applied high-throughput TCR beta sequencing to assess whether each TCR beta V gene segment acted as functional or pseudogenic. Using immunosequencing, the study profiled T cell repertoires from 500 to 800 subjects and related those repertoires to cytomegalovirus serostatus. The investigation overall reported the following: When HLA alleles, especially DR and DQ, strongly co-occurred, TCR associations were difficult to assign to individual alleles. CMV serostatus was the only immune exposure information available for the cohort. A total of 150 to 200 TCR beta chains were listed by the study as associated with cytomegalovirus. Only TCR beta chains were sequenced in this cohort, and the absence of alpha or paired-chain data limited detectable features. The sequencing pipeline was judged likely to have produced a cluster of highly shared sequence variants as a technical artifact. In both the original and validation cohorts, the classifier was reported to diagnose cytomegalovirus status with high specificity and sensitivity. At a false discovery rate of 0.05, a later analysis linked approximately 18,000 TCR beta sequences to specific HLA alleles. Linkage disequilibrium might explain the correlated functional status among segregating V segments, but an unknown experimental factor could not be ruled out. Most TCR sequences were seen in very few donors, while some public TCRs were found in many individuals. In an earlier analysis of about 550 of the donors, most TCR beta V segments were observed in productive rearrangements about 87% or about 30% of the time, broadly matching IMGT annotations. In a later analysis, HLA-associated TCR beta chains showed more clonal expansion and lower generation probabilities than non-associated chains that were equally common. In vitro tests confirmed that a few of the cytomegalovirus-associated TCR beta chains recognize cytomegalovirus antigens. The authors suggested that the approach could potentially be extended to other disease states and immunological phenotypes. Because HLA typing was missing for some donors at each locus, association tests included only the typed subset. Most CMV-associated TCR beta chains appeared to be HLA-restricted in a later analysis, and the HLA associations seemed to be driven largely by CMV exposure. About 17 rarely observed V segments, including chromosome 9 orphons, were excluded from the earlier analysis of some 590 of the donors because counts were too low. In a later analysis, several top co-occurrence clusters were reported to appear linked to parvovirus B19, influenza, CMV and Epstein-Barr virus. An association between a missense DCLRE1C variant and V-gene and J-gene trimming of TCR beta chains was found in a later genetic analysis and replicated in an independent cohort. A later analysis found that TCR association rates varied across HLA loci, with DRB1 alleles showing the most associated TCRs and HLA-C alleles the fewest. A further reported finding was that TCR beta sequences accurately predicted the HLA-A and HLA-B alleles for most subjects in the first cohort. Sequencing depth was assumed to be roughly uniform across donors in the presence/absence analyses, though that assumption may not hold. According to a later genetic analysis, donors in an Asian-associated ancestry cluster had fewer N-insertions in productive TCRs than the approximately 630-donor mean.

In total, roughly 670 healthy bone marrow donors made up the cohort. Cohort members were all nominally healthy when sampled, although unrecorded immune exposures were likely present. The donor was CMV seropositive and was included in the group of about 290 seropositive cohort members. Every donor gave a peripheral blood sample, and the peripheral blood mononuclear cells from that sample were used for TCR beta sequencing. The Qiagen DNeasy Blood Extraction Kit was used to extract genomic DNA from the blood cell samples. The receptor library was made with the immunoSEQ multiplex PCR assay. For the multiplex PCR, a mixture combining 60 forward primers for TCR Vbeta segments and 13 reverse primers for TCR Jbeta segments was used. The CDR3 region of rearranged TCR beta genes was amplified from genomic DNA with a multiplex PCR assay. The Illumina HiSeq System was used to sequence the amplified TCR beta libraries as 87-base-pair reads. On the study's bioinformatics: A later analysis counted some 74 million unique TCR beta chains across the 700 or so repertoires, and some 11 million of these chains were shared by at least two donors. Raw reads were error-corrected and collapsed into unique sequences by a nearest-neighbor algorithm in which closely related sequences were merged to remove PCR and sequencing errors. To assign V, D and J gene segments, CDR3 sequences were aligned to IMGT reference sequences. For a sequence to be retained, a match of at least six nucleotides to both a V gene segment and a J gene segment was required. A rearrangement counted as productive if the CDR3 had no stop codons and remained in frame with V and J, and every other rearrangement counted as non-productive. Following IMGT convention, CDR3 was defined as the stretch from the second conserved V-encoded cysteine to the conserved J-encoded phenylalanine. The earlier analysis of a few hundred of the donors excluded any sequence lacking an unambiguous match to a single V gene segment. An earlier analysis of about 590 of the donors classified V segments as functional when productive rearrangements were above 56.7% and as segregating when the standard deviation between donors was above 5%. A statistical classification framework was built to diagnose cytomegalovirus status from the catalog of TCR beta chain sequences. V and J gene assignment, in a later analysis, came from comparing TCR nucleotide sequences with IMGT/GENE-DB human TR gene sequences. Using the TCRdist pipeline, a later analysis assigned CDR3 sequences along with most-parsimonious VDJ recombination scenarios. In a later analysis, every TCR beta chain was defined by the combination of its CDR3 amino acid sequence and its V-gene family, and reads without a unique V-gene family were dropped. In a later analysis, 500 to 700 highly shared, low-generation-probability nucleotide sequences were removed to address suspected cross-contamination and a sequencing artifact. In a later analysis, a clonal expansion index was calculated for each public chain from normalized within-repertoire ranks of inferred template counts. In a later analysis, generation probabilities were computed with a VDJ recombination model fitted to out-of-frame rearrangements, and the resulting probabilities were checked against IGoR. In a later analysis, TCR-TCR, TCR-HLA and TCR-CMV co-occurrence was scored with hypergeometric tests, and a repertoire-size bias correction was applied to TCR pairs. To estimate false discovery rates, a later analysis permuted the HLA or CMV assignments 20 times. In a later analysis, co-occurring TCRs were grouped using DBSCAN, and TCRdist sequence similarity was added for clustering within HLA-allele-positive subsets. Co-occurrence clustering excluded repertoires with fewer than 30,000 or more than 120,000 public chains, plus five with anomalous nucleotide sharing. This is the immuneACCESS table as TCRdb keeps it, with only in-frame sequences that have V and J called. A part of the clones is gone; compared with another copy, unresolved V genes explain less than half, and the rest is unexplained. V and J calls plus clone size are reproduced from that table; the DNA served to infer D and trimming. The sample table holds 150,000 to 200,000 clones, of which roughly 78% were seen once. The ten biggest clones cover less than 15% of the sample.

This clone was detected a few times. This clone's antigen is unknown. Base qualities are not at hand, and no much larger clone is one base apart. The clonotype comes from a woman aged 45-59 years in good health and CMV-seropositive. The sequenced sample consisted of PBMCs.

CDR3 sequence: CASSTGGLSNTEAFF. The DNA is as follows: TGTGCCAGTAGTACCGGGGGACTCTCGAACACTGAAGCTTTCTTT. The sequence is built from TRBV19 and TRBJ1-1; the D region possibly corresponds to TRBD1 (5 bases align). V and J are truncated by 4 bases and 1 base respectively, leaving an intervening sequence of 13 bases. The CDR3, cysteine through phenylalanine, is 15 amino acids long. Left in the record is the CDR3 DNA by itself, 45 bases read in frame from the first base. Sequences LNHDA (CDR1) and SQIVND (CDR2) are obtained from the germline V gene (reference sequence).